This T cell receptor (beta chain) is drawn from a study of shared clonotypes between healthy human individuals. Approximately 270 ng DNA, about 30,000 T cell genomes, went into unsorted PBMC replicate PCRs. TCRdb's copy holds only in-frame clones and misses some; the assay was immunoSEQ multiplex PCR. There are 520,000 or so clones in the sample; around 74% occur only once, and over 10% lies in the top ten. The CDR3 is made up of 13 amino acids. V was pared by 6 bases and J by 4 bases, with 11 bases between. Germline-derived CDR1 and CDR2 are MNHEY and SVGAGI. Sequencing was done on a sample of PBMCs. V and J are TRBV6-5 and TRBJ2-3; either TRBD1 or TRBD2 may fit D (5 bases each). The source is a woman aged 40-49 years in good health. Some clones in this sample may be carry-over from other donors' samples. The CDR3 sequence: CASRGTSSDTQYF. In DNA, the CDR3 is TGTGCCAGCAGGGGGACCAGTTCAGATACGCAGTATTTT.